One and the same sample provided the 24 T cell receptor beta chains below, sequenced in a study of T cells in Graves' hyperthyroidism and ophthalmopathy. The TCR beta CDR3 regions underwent amplification using RNA transcripts as the source. TCR CDR3 underwent first-round RT-PCR with the HTBI primer set. TCRdb itself ran the multiplex PCR reads through MiXCR, one entry per CDR3 protein. The top ten hold more than 7.5% of the sample, which has 450,000 to 700,000 distinct CDR3 sequences, 40% to 55% seen once. The sequenced sample was peripheral blood or thyroid tissue (not recorded which). The receptor set was obtained from a woman aged 18-29 years with Graves' hyperthyroidism.

This clonotype occurred many times. The chain employs TRBV27 and TRBJ2-7; D gene ambiguous. The CDR3 spans 14 residues. The V gene's germline CDR1 is MNHEY and CDR2 SMNVEV (reference sequence). Trimming took off 6 bases at V and 3 bases at J, with 15 bases between the two ends. The CDR3 sequence is CASSPATFGYEQYF. CDR3 DNA sequence: TGTGCCAGCAGCCCTGCTACCTTTGGCTACGAGCAGTACTTC.

This clonotype was detected many times. This chain uses TRBV29-1 with TRBJ2-7, with D uncertain. Germline CDR1 is SQVTM and CDR2 is ANQGSEA. The CDR3 extends over 12 amino acids. Deletions cut 7 bases from V and 4 bases from J, with 14 bases between. The CDR3 DNA reads TGCAGCGCCCGTTTAGGTTTGTACGAGCAGTACTTC. Its translation is CSARLGLYEQYF.

With regard to this clonotype: Likely a read error: the CDR3 ends without its conserved phenylalanine or tryptophan. This rearrangement joins TRBV6-2 or TRBV6-3 to TRBJ1-2, with D perhaps matching TRBD1 (5 bases). The CDR3 loop spans 14 amino acids. CDR1 is MNHEY, CDR2 SVGEGT, per germline. The V and J ends lost 4 bases and 2 bases respectively, with 11 bases between them. This CDR3 is CASSSSGTNYGYTL. The DNA of the CDR3 is TGTGCCAGCAGTTCCTCCGGGACCAACTATGGCTACACCCTC.

This clonotype has at least ten counts. The rearrangement uses TRBV6-5 and TRBJ1-1; D gene unclear. Trimming cost V 2 bases and J 8 bases, with 6 bases left between them. The length of the CDR3 is 11 residues. Germline loops: CDR1 MNHEY, CDR2 SVGAGI. CDR3 protein: CASSYGREAFF. CDR3 coding DNA: TGTGCCAGCAGTTACGGGCGAGAAGCTTTCTTT.

This sequence joins TRBV4-1 and TRBJ2-7; D gene unclear. CDR3 length: 16 amino acids. Germline V gene data show CDR1 as MGHRA and CDR2 as YSYEKL. Trimming took 0 bases from V and 7 from J, leaving 19 bases between them. CDR3 sequence reads: CASSQDLGSQYNEQYF. The CDR3, as DNA: TGCGCCAGCAGCCAAGACTTAGGGTCCCAGTACAATGAGCAGTACTTC.

This clonotype was counted once. The V call is TRBV20-1, the J call TRBJ2-5; 11 positions agree with TRBD2. The CDR3 has 17 amino acids. Germline V gives CDR1 DFQATT, CDR2 SNEGSKA (reference sequence). J was trimmed by 1 base and V by 6 bases; bases with no gene match: 13. CDR3 sequence reads: CSAPRSGTSGTQETQYF. The CDR3 DNA is TGCAGTGCGCCCCGATCTGGGACTAGCGGCACCCAAGAGACCCAGTACTTC.

Details on this clonotype: Sequence at one end of the junction differs from germline and may be a read error. The V gene is TRBV20-1, the J gene TRBJ1-5; 10 nucleotides align to TRBD1. Germline CDR1 DFQATT, CDR2 SNEGSKA (reference sequence). The CDR3 extends over 13 amino acids. CDR3: CSEGQGWNQPQHF. CDR3 coding DNA: TGCAGTGAGGGACAGGGGTGGAATCAGCCCCAGCACTTT.

This clonotype was recorded many times. J is TRBJ1-1 and V is TRBV29-1; D is unresolved. From germline, CDR1 is SQVTM and CDR2 ANQGSEA. The CDR3 totals 12 residues. V was trimmed by 4 bases and J by 7 bases, leaving 13 bases between them. This CDR3 reads CSVVSGVGEAFF. The CDR3 DNA sequence: TGCAGCGTTGTAAGTGGAGTCGGTGAAGCTTTCTTT.

The chain joins TRBV7-9 to TRBJ2-1; no clear D. This CDR3 spans 14 amino acids. Trimming left V 8 bases short and J 9 bases short, with 20 bases between. Looked up from germline, CDR1 is SEHNR and CDR2 is FQNEAQ (reference sequence). The CDR3 sequence is CASAALGILAEQFF. CDR3 in DNA: TGTGCCAGCGCCGCCCTAGGAATCTTGGCTGAGCAGTTCTTC.

This clonotype was picked up many times. This chain connects TRBV3-1 to TRBJ2-5; 9 bases agree with TRBD2. Germline loops: CDR1 LGHDT, CDR2 YNNKEL (reference sequence). The length of the CDR3 is 12 residues. J gave up 5 bases and V 10 bases, and 5 bases lay outside the gene matches. CDR3 bases: TGTGCCACCCGGACTAGCGCGGAGACCCAGTACTTC. It yields the protein CATRTSAETQYF.

This clonotype was seen many times. V and J are TRBV5-1 and TRBJ1-1; D gene ambiguous. The CDR3 consists of 16 residues. Looked up from germline, CDR1 is SGHRS and CDR2 is YFSETQ. V dropped 6 bases and J dropped 1 base, with 19 bases sitting between them. CDR3 amino acids: CASTPVWGEANTEAFF. In nucleotides, the CDR3 is TGCGCCAGCACCCCTGTGTGGGGTGAAGCGAACACTGAAGCTTTCTTT.

This clonotype appeared a single time. Sequence at one end of the junction differs from germline and may be a read error. The chain joins TRBV6-1 to TRBJ2-6, with TRBD2 identical over 11 bases. The CDR3 loop spans 14 amino acids. The germline V gene has CDR1 MNHNS and CDR2 SASEGT. CDR3 amino acids: CASSELAGGNVLTF. DNA for the CDR3: TGTGCCAGCAGTGAACTAGCGGGGGGCAACGTCCTGACTTTC.

This rearrangement joins TRBV2 to TRBJ1-6; D is perhaps TRBD1 (5 bases). CDR1 and CDR2 from the germline V gene are SNHLY and FYNNEI. The V end lost 6 bases, the J end lost 15 bases, and 18 bases lay between the germline ends. The CDR3 runs 13 residues. The CDR3 here is CASRTRDPSGLHF. In DNA form, the CDR3 reads TGTGCCAGCAGGACCCGGGACCCTTCCGGCCTCCACTTT.

This sequence joins TRBV20-1 and TRBJ2-7; D unclear. Germline CDR1 reads DFQATT; CDR2 reads SNEGSKA (reference sequence). V lost 0 bases, J lost 7 bases, and 22 bases lay in between. The length of the CDR3 is 16 residues. The CDR3 nucleotides are TGCAGTGCTAGAGATCTTGGATCCCTCTCCTACAATGAGCAGTACTTC. Translated, it gives CSARDLGSLSYNEQYF.

This clonotype was observed many times. The chain employs TRBV29-1 and TRBJ2-2; D unclear. Germline V CDR1 and CDR2: SQVTM, ANQGSEA. V lost 6 bases to trimming and J lost 2 bases, with 7 bases between them. The CDR3 totals 12 residues. This CDR3 is CSVGENTGELFF. In nucleotides, the CDR3 is TGCAGCGTGGGCGAAAACACCGGGGAGCTGTTTTTT.

J is TRBJ1-4 and V is TRBV20-1; TRBD1 might be the D (5 bases). CDR3 size: 16 residues. From germline, CDR1 is DFQATT and CDR2 SNEGSKA (reference sequence). The V end was cut by 6 bases, the J end by 5 bases, with 22 bases between. CDR3 DNA sequence: TGCAGTGCACAGAGGGGCAGGGCAGGCGACAATGAAAAACTGTTTTTT. Amino acid sequence: CSAQRGRAGDNEKLFF.

The genes are TRBV20-1 and TRBJ1-4; D not certain. The CDR3 spans 12 residues. With 0 bases removed from V and 8 bases from J, the gap between germline ends came to 7 bases. Per the germline V gene, CDR1 is DFQATT and CDR2 is SNEGSKA (reference sequence). This CDR3 reads CSARDTAEKLFF. CDR3 coding DNA: TGCAGTGCTAGAGATACGGCCGAAAAACTGTTTTTT.

This clonotype was counted at least ten times. The chain employs TRBV10-3 and TRBJ2-7, with a possible D match to TRBD1 (6 bases). Germline-derived CDR1 and CDR2 are ENHRY and SYGVKD. This CDR3 has 14 residues. The V end lost 8 bases, the J end lost 1 base, and 15 bases lay between the germline ends. The CDR3 bases are TGTGCCATCCGACCTCCAGGGGCGTCCTACGAGCAGTACTTC. It codes for CAIRPPGASYEQYF.

This clonotype showed up many times. This chain joins TRBV27 and TRBJ1-5, with unresolved D. The CDR3 is 12 residues long. V dropped 3 bases and J dropped 7 bases, with 7 bases sitting between them. The germline V gene encodes CDR1 MNHEY and CDR2 SMNVEV (reference sequence). CDR3 coding DNA: TGTGCCAGCAGTTTCCTCGGCCAGCCCCAGCATTTT. It translates to CASSFLGQPQHF.

The chain links TRBV2 to TRBJ1-2; 12 nucleotides agree with TRBD1. The V gene end was trimmed by 6 bases and the J gene end by 3 bases; junction bases not matched to a gene: 8. The CDR3 covers 16 residues. Germline values: CDR1 SNHLY, CDR2 FYNNEI. CDR3 nucleotides: TGTGCCAGCAGCTTAGACGGGACAGGGGGCGACTATGGCTACACCTTC. It translates to CASSLDGTGGDYGYTF.

The J gene is TRBJ1-3, the V gene TRBV5-1; a weak D match, TRBD1 (5 bases). This CDR3 is 17 amino acids long. CDR1 and CDR2 from the germline V gene are SGHRS and YFSETQ. V lost 4 bases and J lost 1, with 18 bases in between. DNA for the CDR3: TGCGCCAGCAGCCGGACTGTGGGGGAGGTATCTGGAAACACCATATATTTT. It is translated as CASSRTVGEVSGNTIYF.

This clonotype was counted a few times. This chain connects TRBV7-6 to TRBJ2-3; TRBD2 is a possible D gene (6 bases). This CDR3 has 15 amino acids. V was pared by 5 bases and J by 1 base, with 13 bases between. The V gene's germline CDR1 is SGHVS and CDR2 FNYEAQ. The CDR3 is CASSLLGGGTDTQYF. Written as DNA, the CDR3 is TGTGCCAGCAGCCTCTTGGGAGGAGGCACAGATACGCAGTATTTT.

This clonotype turned up a few times. V gene TRBV24-1 combines with J gene TRBJ2-3, with a tentative D call TRBD1 (6 bases). Trimming took off 3 bases at V and 4 bases at J, with 13 bases between the two ends. Germline V gene lookup returns CDR1 KGHDR and CDR2 SFDVKD. The length of the CDR3 is 15 residues. CDR3: CATSDHGTSADTQYF. In DNA form, the CDR3 reads TGTGCCACCAGTGATCATGGGACATCGGCAGATACGCAGTATTTT.

This clonotype was recorded a few times. The rearrangement links TRBV4-1 to TRBJ1-1, with D tentatively TRBD1 (6 bases). V was trimmed by 0 bases and J by 5 bases, leaving 19 bases between them. This CDR3 has 17 amino acids. Germline V CDR1 and CDR2: MGHRA, YSYEKL. CDR3 bases: TGCGCCAGCAGCCAAGATCTGTCGGGGGGCTGGAGTACTGAAGCTTTCTTT. Amino acids: CASSQDLSGGWSTEAFF.